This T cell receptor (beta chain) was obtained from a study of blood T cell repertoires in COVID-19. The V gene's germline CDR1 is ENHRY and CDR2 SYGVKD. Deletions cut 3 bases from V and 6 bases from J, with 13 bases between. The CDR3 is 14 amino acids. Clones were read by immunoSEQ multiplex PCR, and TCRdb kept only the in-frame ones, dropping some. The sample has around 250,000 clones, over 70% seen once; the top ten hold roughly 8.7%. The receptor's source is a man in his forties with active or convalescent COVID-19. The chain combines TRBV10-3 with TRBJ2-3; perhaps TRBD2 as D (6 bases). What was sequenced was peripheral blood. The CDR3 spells CAISDLGGRDTQYF. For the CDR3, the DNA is TGTGCCATCAGTGATCTGGGGGGTAGGGATACGCAGTATTTT.